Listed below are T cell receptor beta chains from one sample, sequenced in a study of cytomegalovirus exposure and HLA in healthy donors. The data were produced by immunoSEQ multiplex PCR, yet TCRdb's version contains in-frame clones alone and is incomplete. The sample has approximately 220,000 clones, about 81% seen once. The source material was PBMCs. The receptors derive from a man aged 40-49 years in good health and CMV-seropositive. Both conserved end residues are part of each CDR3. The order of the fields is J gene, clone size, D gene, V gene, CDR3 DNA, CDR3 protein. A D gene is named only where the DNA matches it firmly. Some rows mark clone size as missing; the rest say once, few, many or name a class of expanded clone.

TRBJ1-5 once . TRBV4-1 TGCGCCAGCAGTTCCCCGACGGAGGGCAATCAGCCCCAGCATTTT CASSSPTEGNQPQHF
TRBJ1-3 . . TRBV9 TGTGCCAGCAGCCCAGGACAGATTCTAACTGGAAACACCATATATTTT CASSPGQILTGNTIYF
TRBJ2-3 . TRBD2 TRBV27 TGTGCCAGCAGTTTACTAGCGGGGAGCCCGGATACGCAGTATTTT CASSLLAGSPDTQYF
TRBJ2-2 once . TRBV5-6 TGTGCCAGCAGCTTGAGGGGACTGTCCTCGACCACCGGGGAGCTGTTTTTT CASSLRGLSSTTGELFF
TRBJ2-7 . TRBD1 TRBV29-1 TGCAGCGCCGAGGGACAGGGCAGCTACGAGCAGTACTTC CSAEGQGSYEQYF
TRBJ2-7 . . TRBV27 TGTGCCAGCAGTTCCGGGGACTCCTACGAGCAGTACTTC CASSSGDSYEQYF
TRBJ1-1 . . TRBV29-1 TGCAGCGTTGAATATAGCCGGAGCGGCTCAGCTTTCTTT CSVEYSRSGSAFF
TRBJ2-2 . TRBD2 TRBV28 TGTGCCAGCAGTACTAGCGGGAGTTCCGCCGGGGAGCTGTTTTTT CASSTSGSSAGELFF
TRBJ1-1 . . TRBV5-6 TGTGCCAGCTCGAGGGCGGCGGGGCGGACTGAAGCTTTCTTT CASSRAAGRTEAFF
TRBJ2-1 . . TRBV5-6 TGTGCCAGCAGCTTGGGGGTGGCGGGGGCTTCCTACAATGAGCAGTTCTTC CASSLGVAGASYNEQFF
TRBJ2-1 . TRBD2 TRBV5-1 TGCGCCAGCAGCCGTGAAACCGGGAGGGTTAATGAGCAGTTCTTC CASSRETGRVNEQFF
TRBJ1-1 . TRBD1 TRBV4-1 TGCGCCAGCAGCCACCAGGGGGATATGAACACTGAAGCTTTCTTT CASSHQGDMNTEAFF
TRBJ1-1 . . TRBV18 TGTGCCAGCTCCCCGCCCCTGAGGGTCACTGAAGCTTTCTTT CASSPPLRVTEAFF
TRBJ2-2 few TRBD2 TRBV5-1 TGCGCCAGCAGCTTAACTAGCGGGCACACCGGGGAGCTGTTTTTT CASSLTSGHTGELFF
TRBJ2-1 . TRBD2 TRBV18 TGTGCCAGCTCCCCCGGACTAGCTGGGGACAATGAGCAGTTCTTC CASSPGLAGDNEQFF
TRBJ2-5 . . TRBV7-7 TGTGCTAGCAGCTTGGGAGGACTTCCGCAAGAGACCCAGTACTTC CASSLGGLPQETQYF
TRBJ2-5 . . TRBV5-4 TGTGCCAGCAGCTCAGTTACCCAAGAGACCCAGTACTTC CASSSVTQETQYF
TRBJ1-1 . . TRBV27 TGTGCCAGCAGACCTCACCGGGACTCTGAAGCTTTCTTT CASRPHRDSEAFF
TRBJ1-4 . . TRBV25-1 TGTGCCACCAGGGGAGGGTTATTAAGGGAAAAACTGTTTTTT CATRGGLLREKLFF
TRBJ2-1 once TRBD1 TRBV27 TGTGCCAGCAGTTTCGGACAGGGCGTACAATTCTTC CASSFGQGVQFF
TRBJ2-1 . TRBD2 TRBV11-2 TGTGCCAGCAGCTTGGCGGGAGGGCCTGTTGATGAGCAGTTCTTC CASSLAGGPVDEQFF
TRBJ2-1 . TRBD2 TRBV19 TGTGCCAGTAGTATAGCGCTAGCGGGATCCTACAATGAGCAGTTCTTC CASSIALAGSYNEQFF
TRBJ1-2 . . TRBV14 TGTGCCAGCAGCCAGGGGGGGGCATATGGCTACACCTTC CASSQGGAYGYTF
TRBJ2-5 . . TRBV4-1 TGCGCCAGCACCCGCTCAGGGGAGGGCAGCTCGGAGACCCAGTACTTC CASTRSGEGSSETQYF
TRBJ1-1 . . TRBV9 TGTGCCAGCAGCGGGGGAGTAGCCACTGAAGCTTTCTTT CASSGGVATEAFF